This TCR beta chain is drawn from a study of PD-1 blockade in classical Hodgkin lymphoma (dated by TCRdb to about 2020). In terms of the full investigation: Nivolumab dosing was 3 mg/kg intravenously every 2 weeks, continuing until either disease progression or unacceptable toxicity. The study used TCR beta sequencing and CyTOF to define a peripheral blood immune signature of response to PD-1 blockade in classical Hodgkin lymphoma. On the study overall, not on this receptor specifically: Baseline diversity similar to that of newly diagnosed patients was observed in trial patients achieving complete response, whereas significantly lower diversity was observed in partial responders and progressors. Diversity was lower in patients who began nivolumab less than 1 year after ASCT, so these patients were left out of later analyses to avoid confounding by immune reconstitution. A significant rise by C4D1 was seen in CD4+ but not CD8+ TCR diversity (p=0.0027 vs p=0.16), with the rise being most apparent in complete responders (p=0.02). Baseline TCR diversity was reported as lower in newly diagnosed patients than in healthy donors, and lower still in relapsed/refractory patients. The study covered only a single clinical trial cohort, and the causes of the repertoire differences, possibly disease activity or prior therapy, were still not defined.

The Qiagen DNeasy kit was used to extract genomic DNA both from unsorted PBMCs and from the negatively selected CD4+ and CD8+ fractions. TCR beta CDR3 regions were subjected to amplification by immunoSEQ multiplex PCR with primers that anneal to V and J segments. A synthetic immune receptor repertoire was used to minimize amplification bias, and any residual bias was removed computationally once sequencing was done. The study's processing was this. Custom Python scripts were used to quantify repertoire diversity as the Shannon entropy index. Unsorted, CD4+ and CD8+ repertoires were examined separately, except in combined analyses, for which CD4+ and CD8+ sequences were merged in silico. A clone counted as expanded when the clone's frequency after treatment rose at least 2-fold relative to C1D1, and clones undetected at baseline were given a pseudocount of 0.5. Singleton clones were defined as clones with 0 or 1 copy at C1D1, and non-singleton clones were defined as clones with 2 or more copies. Clones expanded in unsorted samples were labelled as CD4+, CD8+ or unknown by matching protein sequences in sorted samples from the same patient. Wilcoxon tests on paired samples were used to test changes in diversity from C1D1 to C4D1. Imported from immuneACCESS, the table was reduced by TCRdb to in-frame sequences with V and J called. These copies leave out some clones; in studies compared against another copy, an unresolved V gene accounts for under half, and the cause of the remainder is not known. Clone size and V and J calls were adopted from that table, with D and trimming inferred from the DNA. The sample table contains about 5,000 clones; only one count was recorded for roughly 71% of them. The ten largest clonotypes hold around 27% of the sample.

Notes on this clone: Its antigen is currently not known. No much larger clonotype is one base removed from it; base qualities were not supplied.

V is reduced by 2 bases and J by 0 bases, leaving a spacing of 24 bases between them. The CDR3 has 20 amino acids, counting the end cysteine and phenylalanine. Kept here is only the CDR3 DNA, which spans 60 bases and is read in frame from base 1. This specimen's time point label, interpreted: cycle 4 day 1 (C4D1), after six to seven weeks of nivolumab. Every trial patient had relapsed after autologous stem cell transplantation, and cohorts A, B and C differed in prior brentuximab vedotin exposure. The trial cohort included 55 to 65 patients with relapsed/refractory classical Hodgkin lymphoma, and each patient had a best overall response of complete response, partial response or progressive disease. In the multi-cohort phase II CheckMate 205 trial, trial patients received single-agent nivolumab. An independent review committee assessed best overall response using the 2007 International Working Group response criteria. Trial PBMCs were collected just before the start of nivolumab (C1D1) and during therapy at cycle 2 day 1 and cycle 4 day 1. Peripheral blood was collected in 8 mL Vacutainer Cell Preparation Tubes, from which PBMCs were isolated by centrifugation and then cryopreserved.

The chain joins TRBV23-1 to TRBJ2-3; TRBD1 is possibly the D segment (5 matching bases). Being an ORF, TRBV23-1 has a function that is uncertain. The clonotype comes from a human donor with classical Hodgkin lymphoma. This sample comprised peripheral blood mononuclear cells (PBMCs), obtained before the fourth cycle of nivolumab. The CDR3 sequence is CASSQEWGVKDVTSTDTQYF. The nucleotide sequence is TGCGCCAGCAGTCAAGAATGGGGCGTAAAGGATGTAACTAGCACAGATACGCAGTATTTT.